A selection of T cell receptor beta chains follows, all from one sample in a study of T cell responses to AZD1222 COVID-19 vaccine. Produced via immunoSEQ multiplex PCR; TCRdb's table is partial and in-frame only. The sample records 75,000 to 80,000 clones, roughly 88% being singletons. The sequencing used peripheral blood, collected 28 days after the second AZD1222 dose. These receptors were taken from an adult who received the AZD1222 COVID-19 vaccine. CDR3s include the opening cysteine and the closing phenylalanine or tryptophan. Fields, in order: CDR3 protein, CDR3 DNA, clone size, J gene, D gene, V gene. A D gene is named only where the DNA matches it firmly. Only part of the rows carry a size: once, few, many, or a class if the clone is expanded.

CDR3aa: CASSPGRYNEQFF
CDR3nt: TGTGCCAGCAGCCCCGGACGTTACAATGAGCAGTTCTTC
abundance: -
j_gene: TRBJ2-1
d_gene: -
v_gene: TRBV12-3/TRBV12-4

CDR3aa: CASSLRNRNTEAFF
CDR3nt: TGTGCCAGCAGCTTAAGGAACAGGAACACTGAAGCTTTCTTT
abundance: -
j_gene: TRBJ1-1
d_gene: -
v_gene: TRBV5-4

CDR3aa: CASSPPVPSHTGELFF
CDR3nt: TGTGCCAGCTCACCACCGGTTCCCTCGCACACCGGGGAGCTGTTTTTT
abundance: -
j_gene: TRBJ2-2
d_gene: -
v_gene: TRBV18

CDR3aa: CASSQEAPGRRGTYEQYF
CDR3nt: TGCGCCAGCAGCCAAGAGGCGCCGGGTAGACGGGGGACCTACGAGCAGTACTTC
abundance: -
j_gene: TRBJ2-7
d_gene: -
v_gene: TRBV4-1

CDR3aa: CASSLYSANEKLFF
CDR3nt: TGTGCCAGCAGTTTATACAGCGCTAATGAAAAACTGTTTTTT
abundance: -
j_gene: TRBJ1-4
d_gene: -
v_gene: TRBV28

CDR3aa: CSGQANTGELFF
CDR3nt: TGCAGCGGACAGGCGAACACCGGGGAGCTGTTTTTT
abundance: -
j_gene: TRBJ2-2
d_gene: -
v_gene: TRBV29-1

CDR3aa: CASSLDLAGVNEQFF
CDR3nt: TGTGCCAGCAGCCTAGACTTAGCAGGGGTCAATGAGCAGTTCTTC
abundance: -
j_gene: TRBJ2-1
d_gene: -
v_gene: TRBV9

CDR3aa: CASTQKPGAEAFF
CDR3nt: TGTGCCAGCACCCAAAAGCCGGGAGCTGAAGCTTTCTTT
abundance: -
j_gene: TRBJ1-1
d_gene: -
v_gene: TRBV7-3

CDR3aa: CASSLGRGQEPQHF
CDR3nt: TGTGCCAGCAGCTTGGGGCGGGGACAAGAGCCCCAGCATTTT
abundance: -
j_gene: TRBJ1-5
d_gene: -
v_gene: TRBV5-6

CDR3aa: CASGAGTGGLSYGYTF
CDR3nt: TGTGCCAGCGGAGCCGGGACAGGAGGATTGTCCTATGGCTACACCTTC
abundance: -
j_gene: TRBJ1-2
d_gene: TRBD1
v_gene: TRBV28

CDR3aa: CASSLATGTGVTEAFF
CDR3nt: TGTGCCAGCAGCTTAGCGACCGGGACAGGGGTTACTGAAGCTTTCTTT
abundance: -
j_gene: TRBJ1-1
d_gene: TRBD1
v_gene: TRBV7-9

CDR3aa: CATSDLKGKQETQYF
CDR3nt: TGTGCCACCAGTGATTTAAAGGGGAAGCAAGAGACCCAGTACTTC
abundance: -
j_gene: TRBJ2-5
d_gene: -
v_gene: TRBV24-1

CDR3aa: CASSRRQGTGELFF
CDR3nt: TGTGCCAGCAGTAGACGACAGGGGACCGGGGAGCTGTTTTTT
abundance: -
j_gene: TRBJ2-2
d_gene: TRBD1
v_gene: TRBV6-4

CDR3aa: CSASRPGVMNTEAFF
CDR3nt: TGCAGTGCTAGTAGGCCAGGGGTCATGAACACTGAAGCTTTCTTT
abundance: -
j_gene: TRBJ1-1
d_gene: -
v_gene: TRBV20-1

CDR3aa: CASSSYGVSYSPLHF
CDR3nt: TGTGCCAGCAGTTCTTATGGGGTATCTTACTCACCCCTCCACTTT
abundance: -
j_gene: TRBJ1-6
d_gene: -
v_gene: TRBV27

CDR3aa: CASSYSIANGYTF
CDR3nt: TGTGCCAGCAGTTACTCGATCGCGAATGGCTACACCTTC
abundance: -
j_gene: TRBJ1-2
d_gene: -
v_gene: TRBV6-5

CDR3aa: CASSVGGGGHYNEQFF
CDR3nt: TGTGCCAGCAGCGTAGGAGGCGGGGGCCACTACAATGAGCAGTTCTTC
abundance: -
j_gene: TRBJ2-1
d_gene: -
v_gene: TRBV9

CDR3aa: CASSQYRASGGTLHF
CDR3nt: TGTGCCAGCAGCCAATACAGGGCGTCTGGGGGCACCCTCCACTTT
abundance: -
j_gene: TRBJ1-6
d_gene: -
v_gene: TRBV3-1/TRBV3-2

CDR3aa: CASSSRAGYTF
CDR3nt: TGTGCCAGCAGTTCCAGGGCTGGCTACACCTTC
abundance: -
j_gene: TRBJ1-2
d_gene: -
v_gene: TRBV6-5

CDR3aa: CASSFPWLLGTDTQYF
CDR3nt: TGTGCCAGCAGCTTCCCCTGGCTCCTAGGCACAGATACGCAGTATTTT
abundance: -
j_gene: TRBJ2-3
d_gene: -
v_gene: TRBV7-3

CDR3aa: CASSQEMSSSGGPQETQYF
CDR3nt: TGCGCCAGCAGCCAAGAGATGTCGTCTAGCGGGGGACCCCAAGAGACCCAGTACTTC
abundance: once
j_gene: TRBJ2-5
d_gene: TRBD2
v_gene: TRBV4-1

CDR3aa: CASSMGGRAYGTQYF
CDR3nt: TGTGCCAGTAGTATGGGAGGTCGTGCCTACGGGACCCAGTACTTC
abundance: -
j_gene: TRBJ2-5
d_gene: -
v_gene: TRBV19

CDR3aa: CASRTGQSNSPLHF
CDR3nt: TGTGCCAGCAGAACGGGACAGAGTAATTCACCCCTCCACTTT
abundance: -
j_gene: TRBJ1-6
d_gene: TRBD1
v_gene: TRBV6-5

CDR3aa: CASSFRKSTDTQYF
CDR3nt: TGTGCCAGCAGTTTCCGAAAAAGCACAGATACGCAGTATTTT
abundance: once
j_gene: TRBJ2-3
d_gene: -
v_gene: TRBV6-2/TRBV6-3

CDR3aa: CASSKVSRAGGCGELFF
CDR3nt: TGTGCCAGCAGCAAAGTCTCTCGAGCGGGGGGTTGTGGGGAGCTGTTTTTT
abundance: -
j_gene: TRBJ2-2
d_gene: -
v_gene: TRBV21-1

CDR3aa: CASSFRAGNTEAFF
CDR3nt: TGCGCCAGCAGCTTCAGAGCAGGCAACACTGAAGCTTTCTTT
abundance: -
j_gene: TRBJ1-1
d_gene: -
v_gene: TRBV5-1

CDR3aa: CASSIFSGGLYEQYF
CDR3nt: TGTGCCAGTAGTATCTTTAGCGGGGGCCTCTACGAGCAGTACTTC
abundance: -
j_gene: TRBJ2-7
d_gene: TRBD2
v_gene: TRBV19

CDR3aa: CASSLGPRGRTDTQYF
CDR3nt: TGTGCCAGCAGCTTAGGACCGCGGGGACGCACAGATACGCAGTATTTT
abundance: -
j_gene: TRBJ2-3
d_gene: -
v_gene: TRBV7-6

CDR3aa: CASSLREVDTEAFF
CDR3nt: TGTGCCAGCAGCTTAAGGGAAGTGGACACTGAAGCTTTCTTT
abundance: -
j_gene: TRBJ1-1
d_gene: -
v_gene: TRBV7-8

CDR3aa: CASKKGGATNTGELFF
CDR3nt: TGCGCCAGCAAAAAGGGGGGGGCTACGAACACCGGGGAGCTGTTTTTT
abundance: -
j_gene: TRBJ2-2
d_gene: -
v_gene: TRBV4-1

CDR3aa: CASSQNQPQHF
CDR3nt: TGTGCCAGTAGCCAAAATCAGCCCCAGCATTTT
abundance: -
j_gene: TRBJ1-5
d_gene: -
v_gene: TRBV19

CDR3aa: CSASVQGRFGEQYF
CDR3nt: TGCAGTGCTAGTGTCCAGGGGAGGTTTGGGGAGCAGTACTTC
abundance: -
j_gene: TRBJ2-7
d_gene: -
v_gene: TRBV20-1

CDR3aa: CASSLGAGVNTEAFF
CDR3nt: TGTGCCAGCAGCTTAGGGGCAGGTGTGAACACTGAAGCTTTCTTT
abundance: -
j_gene: TRBJ1-1
d_gene: -
v_gene: TRBV7-2

CDR3aa: CASSLASQTSGANVLTF
CDR3nt: TGCGCCAGCAGCTTGGCGTCCCAGACCTCTGGGGCCAACGTCCTGACTTTC
abundance: -
j_gene: TRBJ2-6
d_gene: -
v_gene: TRBV5-1

CDR3aa: CASSQDDTGGSYGYTF
CDR3nt: TGTGCCAGCAGCCAAGATGACACAGGGGGGAGCTATGGCTACACCTTC
abundance: -
j_gene: TRBJ1-2
d_gene: TRBD1
v_gene: TRBV4-2

CDR3aa: CASMTGATYGYTF
CDR3nt: TGTGCCAGCATGACAGGGGCCACCTATGGCTACACCTTC
abundance: -
j_gene: TRBJ1-2
d_gene: TRBD1
v_gene: TRBV6-6

CDR3aa: CASIGPREQYF
CDR3nt: TGTGCCAGCATAGGCCCCAGGGAGCAGTACTTC
abundance: few
j_gene: TRBJ2-7
d_gene: -
v_gene: TRBV2

CDR3aa: CASSLEPGDRPQHF
CDR3nt: TGTGCCAGCAGCCTCGAACCAGGGGATCGACCCCAGCATTTT
abundance: once
j_gene: TRBJ1-5
d_gene: -
v_gene: TRBV7-2

CDR3aa: CASSLMDPYGYTF
CDR3nt: TGTGCCAGCAGTTTGATGGACCCTTATGGCTACACCTTC
abundance: once
j_gene: TRBJ1-2
d_gene: -
v_gene: TRBV12-3/TRBV12-4

CDR3aa: CASRGLAGEEQFF
CDR3nt: TGTGCCAGCAGGGGACTAGCGGGGGAGGAGCAGTTCTTC
abundance: few
j_gene: TRBJ2-1
d_gene: TRBD2
v_gene: TRBV6-4